These T cell receptor beta chains were read from a single sample in a study of T cell responses to AZD1222 COVID-19 vaccine. Clones were read by immunoSEQ multiplex PCR, and TCRdb kept only the in-frame ones, dropping some. This sample carries about 99,000 clones, over 85% of them seen once, and the ten largest clones take about 5%. The input for sequencing was peripheral blood, taken on day 0 of AZD1222 vaccination. These receptors were collected from an adult in good health. CDR3s include the opening cysteine and the closing phenylalanine or tryptophan. A D gene is named only where the DNA matches it firmly. Size is omitted from some rows. Given values are once, few, many or a class for expanded clones.

D	V	size	J	CDR3	DNA
NA	TRBV2	NA	TRBJ2-7	CASSEQGYEQYF	TGTGCCAGCAGCGAGCAGGGCTACGAGCAGTACTTC
TRBD1	TRBV3-1/TRBV3-2	NA	TRBJ1-4	CASSQDTGGGYEKLFF	TGTGCCAGCAGCCAAGATACAGGGGGAGGGTATGAAAAACTGTTTTTT
NA	TRBV6-1	few	TRBJ1-2	CASSEFGGNYGYTF	TGTGCCAGCAGTGAATTCGGTGGTAACTATGGCTACACCTTC
NA	TRBV3-1/TRBV3-2	NA	TRBJ1-2	CASSPVIGGYTF	TGTGCCAGCAGCCCTGTGATTGGTGGCTACACCTTC
NA	TRBV6-4	NA	TRBJ2-3	CASSETGSTDTQYF	TGTGCCAGCAGTGAAACAGGGAGCACAGATACGCAGTATTTT
TRBD2	TRBV19	NA	TRBJ2-3	CASSISLWAGASDTQYF	TGTGCCAGTAGTATCTCCCTATGGGCGGGAGCCTCAGATACGCAGTATTTT
TRBD1	TRBV5-1	NA	TRBJ2-2	CASRLGQGVSGELFF	TGCGCCAGCAGACTCGGACAGGGAGTGTCCGGGGAGCTGTTTTTT
NA	TRBV19	NA	TRBJ1-1	CATRAAEGTEAFF	TGTGCCACCAGAGCGGCAGAGGGCACTGAAGCTTTCTTT
NA	TRBV7-9	NA	TRBJ2-5	CASSFYPEMTQYF	TGTGCCAGCAGCTTTTACCCGGAGATGACCCAGTACTTC
TRBD2	TRBV3-1/TRBV3-2	NA	TRBJ2-7	CASSQVPGTNYEQYF	TGTGCCAGCAGCCAAGTTCCCGGGACTAATTACGAGCAGTACTTC
NA	TRBV7-2	NA	TRBJ1-1	CASSPTILFNTEAFF	TGTGCCAGCAGCCCGACCATACTTTTTAACACTGAAGCTTTCTTT
NA	TRBV29-1	NA	TRBJ2-7	CSARDANYEQYF	TGCAGCGCCCGGGACGCGAACTACGAGCAGTACTTC
TRBD1	TRBV5-6	NA	TRBJ2-3	CASSLTGGKDTQYF	TGTGCCAGCAGCCTTACAGGGGGCAAGGATACGCAGTATTTT
NA	TRBV20-1	NA	TRBJ2-1	CSASSLQEYNEEQFF	TGCAGTGCTAGTAGCTTGCAAGAATACAATGAAGAGCAGTTCTTC
NA	TRBV10-3	NA	TRBJ1-6	CAIKASSYNSPLHF	TGTGCCATCAAAGCGAGCTCCTATAATTCACCCCTCCACTTT
TRBD1	TRBV7-9	NA	TRBJ1-6	CASSSGAGGGSSPLHF	TGTGCCAGCAGCTCCGGTGCAGGGGGTGGAAGTTCACCCCTCCACTTT
TRBD1	TRBV11-2	NA	TRBJ1-6	CASSWGGTGINSPLHF	TGTGCCAGCAGCTGGGGCGGGACAGGGATTAATTCACCCCTCCACTTT
NA	TRBV6-5	NA	TRBJ1-4	CASSYGGGGDEKLFF	TGTGCCAGCAGTTACGGTGGAGGGGGAGATGAAAAACTGTTTTTT
NA	TRBV25-1	NA	TRBJ2-1	CASSDSGLNEQFF	TGTGCCAGCAGTGATTCAGGGCTCAATGAGCAGTTCTTC
TRBD1	TRBV2	NA	TRBJ1-4	CASSLPGGTANEKLFF	TGTGCCAGCAGTCTCCCCGGGGGGACAGCTAATGAAAAACTGTTTTTT